Presented here are 14 T cell receptor beta chains from one specimen sequenced in a study of T-cell reconstitution after alpha-beta-depleted transplantation in children. A TCRbeta library incorporating unique molecular identifiers was prepared. One entry per CDR3 protein results from TCRdb running MiXCR on the PCR reads. The sample records about 100,000 distinct CDR3 sequences, approximately 6% being singletons. The sample here was PBMCs, mostly from graft donor cells, taken 60 days after TCRalphabeta/CD19-depleted stem cell transplant. The receptors were sampled from a female patient between 2 and 10 years old who had a stem cell transplant for Fanconi anemia, so the T cells may come from the graft donor.

A few counts support this clonotype. This sequence joins TRBV7-2 and TRBJ1-2; TRBD1 matches 7 bases. Germline V gene data show CDR1 as SGHTA and CDR2 as FQGNSA. This CDR3 has 14 residues. Trimming took 1 base from V and 4 from J; bases not matched to a gene: 3. CDR3 region: CASSLESGGYGYTF. The CDR3 DNA follows: TGTGCCAGCAGCTTAGAGTCAGGGGGCTATGGCTACACCTTC.

This clonotype came up many times. This sequence joins TRBV18 and TRBJ2-1, with 9 nucleotides matching TRBD2. This CDR3 region has 16 residues. Germline lookup yields CDR1 KGHSH and CDR2 LQKENI. After removal of 3 bases from V and 4 bases from J, the junction contained 7 bases not matched to a gene. CDR3 region: CASSPTRLAVYNEQFF. Written as DNA, the CDR3 is TGTGCCAGCTCACCCACCCGACTAGCGGTGTACAATGAGCAGTTCTTC. Complete variable domain (other parts from reference TRBV18 and TRBJ2-1): NAGVMQNPRHLVRRRGQEARLRCSPMKGHSHVYWYRQLPEEGLKFMVYLQKENIIDESGMPKERFSAEFPKEGPSILRIQQVVRGDSAAYFCASSPTRLAVYNEQFFGPGTRLTVL.

This clonotype was seen more than once but under ten times. The CDR3 region has the DNA TGTGCCAGCAGCCACCCCTTAGCAGGGTCGGAGACCCAGTACTTC. Its protein product is CASSHPLAGSETQYF. This chain connects TRBV7-8 to TRBJ2-5, with D possibly matching TRBD1 (5 bases). Germline CDR1 and CDR2: SGHVS and FQNEAQ. The germline V and J ends were trimmed by 5 bases and 5 bases, with 18 bases remaining between them. The CDR3 extends over 15 amino acids.

This clonotype was seen repeatedly, ten times or more. The V gene is TRBV20-1, the J gene TRBJ1-4, with D uncertain. The V gene lost 3 bases and the J gene lost 5 bases, with 7 bases spanning the gap. CDR1 and CDR2 (germline): DFQATT, SNEGSKA (reference sequence). The CDR3 runs to 12 residues. CDR3 amino acids: CSARRGNEKLFF. CDR3 bases: TGCAGTGCTAGGCGAGGGAATGAAAAACTGTTTTTT.

This chain links TRBV5-4 with TRBJ2-1, with D tentatively TRBD2 (5 bases). V was pared by 1 base and J by 8 bases, with 10 bases between. Germline-derived CDR1 and CDR2 are SGHNT and YYREEE (reference sequence). CDR3 size: 13 residues. The CDR3 spells CASSLTSADEQFF. CDR3 nucleotides: TGTGCCAGCAGCTTGACTAGTGCGGATGAGCAGTTCTTC.

At least ten counts were recorded for this clonotype. The chain employs TRBV15 and TRBJ2-2; tentatively, D is TRBD1 (6 bases). Germline V gene sequence: CDR1 LNHNV, CDR2 YYDKDF (reference sequence). The V end lost 3 bases, the J end lost 0 bases, and 17 bases lay between the germline ends. CDR3 length equals 18 residues. The CDR3 DNA reads as TGTGCCACCAGCAGGACAGGCCCCAGGTCCGCGAACACCGGGGAGCTGTTTTTT. This sequence encodes CATSRTGPRSANTGELFF. Supplemented by reference TRBV15 and TRBJ2-2, the full variable domain reads DAMVIQNPRYQVTQFGKPVTLSCSQTLNHNVMYWYQQKSSQAPKLLFHYYDKDFNNEADTPDNFQSRRPNTSFCFLDIRSPGLGDTAMYLCATSRTGPRSANTGELFFGEGSRLTVL.

The chain carries TRBV3-1 and TRBJ2-5, with TRBD2 identical over 13 bases. CDR1 LGHDT and CDR2 YNNKEL come from the germline V gene (reference sequence). V gave up 7 bases and J gave up 5 bases; unmatched junction bases: 16. The CDR3 sequence is 18 residues long. CDR3: CASTPGLAGALGSETQYF. CDR3 nucleotide sequence: TGTGCCAGCACCCCAGGACTAGCGGGAGCTCTCGGATCGGAGACCCAGTACTTC.

Only a few counts were recorded for this clonotype. The J gene is TRBJ2-3, the V gene TRBV30, with a tentative D call TRBD2 (7 bases). The V and J ends lost 8 bases and 2 bases respectively, with 17 bases between them. Germline CDR1 and CDR2: GTSNPN and SVGIG (reference sequence). CDR3 size: 14 residues. CDR3 nucleotide sequence: TGTGCCCGGCAAGGGGGGGCTGTCACAGATACGCAGTATTTT. It specifies CARQGGAVTDTQYF.

This clonotype appeared many times. The rearrangement links TRBV7-2 to TRBJ1-3; TRBD1 might be the D (5 bases). This CDR3 spans 16 amino acids. V was trimmed by 5 bases and J by 0 bases, leaving 14 bases between them. CDR1 SGHTA and CDR2 FQGNSA come from the germline V gene. CDR3 bases: TGTGCCAGCAGCCTCACGCGGGGGTTCTCTGGAAACACCATATATTTT. This codes for CASSLTRGFSGNTIYF.

This clonotype has a count of ten or more. V usage is TRBV27 and J usage is TRBJ2-7; TRBD2 matches 8 bases. The CDR3 consists of 13 residues. With 3 bases clipped from V and 4 bases from J, the junction kept 2 bases outside the gene matches. CDR1 and CDR2 (germline): MNHEY, SMNVEV (reference sequence). The CDR3 reads CASSFRGGYEQYF. The CDR3 region has the DNA TGTGCCAGCAGTTTCCGGGGGGGGTACGAGCAGTACTTC.

The V call is TRBV20-1, the J call TRBJ1-1; no firm D call. V lost 6 bases, J lost 7 bases, and 15 bases lay in between. CDR3 length: 12 amino acids. CDR1 DFQATT and CDR2 SNEGSKA come from the germline V gene (reference sequence). The CDR3 sequence is CSAYLGRIEAFF. CDR3 bases: TGCAGTGCGTACTTAGGACGGATTGAAGCTTTCTTT.

This clonotype was seen many times. The rearrangement joins TRBV28 to TRBJ2-3; 10 nucleotides align to TRBD1. Germline V lookup: CDR1 MDHEN, CDR2 SYDVKM. The CDR3 length is 15 residues. V was clipped by 3 bases and J by 6 bases; unmatched bases: 6. CDR3 DNA: TGTGCCAGCAGTTTTACCCGGACAGGGGGTGATACGCAGTATTTT. The encoded protein is CASSFTRTGGDTQYF.

This clonotype appeared many times. The chain couples TRBV18 to TRBJ2-3, with D maybe TRBD2 (6 bases). V lost 2 bases and J 0 bases, leaving 9 bases between the germline ends. This CDR3 contains 15 residues. Germline-derived CDR1 and CDR2 are KGHSH and LQKENI. This CDR3 is CASSPVAVSTDTQYF. The CDR3 DNA is TGTGCCAGCTCACCAGTAGCGGTTAGCACAGATACGCAGTATTTT.

The J gene is TRBJ2-5, the V gene TRBV9; D is possibly TRBD1 (6 bases). The CDR3 runs 15 residues. With 0 bases removed from V and 5 bases from J, the gap between germline ends came to 14 bases. Germline CDR1 SGDLS, CDR2 YYNGEE. CDR3 residues: CASSVVGVQGETQYF. The CDR3 region has the DNA TGTGCCAGCAGCGTAGTAGGGGTCCAGGGGGAGACCCAGTACTTC.